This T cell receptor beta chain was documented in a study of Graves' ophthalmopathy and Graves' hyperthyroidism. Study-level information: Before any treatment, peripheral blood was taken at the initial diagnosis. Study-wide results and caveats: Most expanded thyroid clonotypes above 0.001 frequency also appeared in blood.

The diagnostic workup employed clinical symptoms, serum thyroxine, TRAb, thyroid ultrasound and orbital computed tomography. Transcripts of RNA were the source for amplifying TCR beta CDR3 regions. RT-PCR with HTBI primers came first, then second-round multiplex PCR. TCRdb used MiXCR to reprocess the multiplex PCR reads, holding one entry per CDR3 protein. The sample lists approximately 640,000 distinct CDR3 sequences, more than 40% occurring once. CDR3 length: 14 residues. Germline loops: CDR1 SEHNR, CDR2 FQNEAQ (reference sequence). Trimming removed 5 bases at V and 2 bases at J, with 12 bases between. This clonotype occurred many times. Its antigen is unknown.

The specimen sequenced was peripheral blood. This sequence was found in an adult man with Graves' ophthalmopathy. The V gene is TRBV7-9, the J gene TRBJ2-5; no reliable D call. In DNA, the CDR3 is TGTGCCAGCAGCCGGACCGAAGGGCAAGAGACCCAGTACTTC. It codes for CASSRTEGQETQYF.